This T cell receptor beta chain is from a study of cytomegalovirus exposure and HLA in healthy donors. Study as a whole: Approximately 190 million T cells yielded some 120 million unique TCR beta sequences in earlier analysis. Notes on the study in general: Indistinguishable V segments, including TRBV6-2 and TRBV6-3, were excluded. The listing of some 170 TCR beta chains classed them as cytomegalovirus-associated.

The CDR3 sequence is 16 residues long. CDR1 is MNHEY, CDR2 SMNVEV, per germline (reference sequence). V was clipped by 2 bases and J by 0 bases, with 13 bases between them. It was with 60 Vbeta and 13 Jbeta primers that the PCR ran. As processed by the authors: Later analysis identified 80 million to 90 million unique TCR beta chains, around 10 million shared. Only in-frame clones appear in the TCRdb table, and some are missing; sequencing was by immunoSEQ multiplex PCR. V, J and clone size derive from that table, while D and trimming were established from the DNA sequence. The sample records roughly 190,000 clones, around 83% being singletons. Concerning this clone: Its cognate antigen is unknown.

This chain joins TRBV27 and TRBJ1-1, with D unclear. This clonotype originated in a woman in her late teens or twenties in good health and CMV-seronegative. The sample comprised PBMCs. CDR3 sequence: CASSLGKGVVNTEAFF. As DNA, the CDR3 is TGTGCCAGCAGTTTAGGAAAGGGAGTGGTGAACACTGAAGCTTTCTTT.